A single sample gave rise to the 11 T cell receptor beta chains below, sequenced in a study of CD8 T cells in Susac syndrome. When the RNA was reverse transcribed, random hexamers were used with an input of roughly 0.5 to 1 ug. TCRdb used MiXCR to reprocess the immunoSEQ multiplex PCR reads, holding one entry per CDR3 protein. Among 95,000 to 150,000 distinct CDR3 sequences, around 94% were seen once, and the ten largest hold roughly 0.091%. The sequenced sample consisted of CD4+ T cells from PBMCs. These receptors were obtained from a human donor in good health.

The chain couples TRBV19 to TRBJ1-5; no firm D call. The CDR3 has 18 residues. CDR1 is LNHDA, CDR2 SQIVND, per germline (reference sequence). V was cut by 4 bases and J by 11 bases, with 30 bases left in between. In DNA, the CDR3 is TGTGCCAGTAGTAATACACTACGGGTGGCAGGTGGAAAATTGGCCCAGCATTTT. The encoded protein is CASSNTLRVAGGKLAQHF. The complete variable domain, with remaining parts taken from reference TRBV19 and TRBJ1-5, reads DGGITQSPKYLFRKEGQNVTLSCEQNLNHDAMYWYRQDPGQGLRLIYYSQIVNDFQKGDIAEGYSVSREKKESFPLTVTSAQKNPTAFYLCASSNTLRVAGGKLAQHFGDGTRLSIL.

The sample holds a few counts of this clonotype. This sequence joins TRBV27 and TRBJ2-6; D gene unclear. This CDR3 region has 13 residues. V was shortened by 7 bases and J by 0 bases, with 4 bases between the two germline ends. Germline CDR1 and CDR2: MNHEY and SMNVEV (reference sequence). CDR3 sequence reads: CASILSGANVLTF. CDR3 sequence (DNA): TGTGCCAGCATCCTCTCTGGGGCCAACGTCCTGACTTTC.

The gene calls are TRBV29-1 and TRBJ2-1; maybe TRBD1 (6 bases). The length of the CDR3 is 12 residues. V lost 7 bases to trimming and J lost 5 bases, with 12 bases between them. From germline, CDR1 is SQVTM and CDR2 ANQGSEA. CDR3 in DNA: TGCAGCGCAAAGGGGGTGGACAATGAGCAGTTCTTC. This translates into CSAKGVDNEQFF.

The chain employs TRBV7-2 and TRBJ2-3; D is perhaps TRBD1 or TRBD2 (5 bases each). Per germline, CDR1 SGHTA and CDR2 FQGNSA. Trimming shortened V by 4 bases and J by 2 bases, and 19 bases separated the two germline ends. The CDR3 length is 17 residues. CDR3 in amino acids: CASSSPPSGAYTDTQYF. As DNA, the CDR3 is TGTGCCAGCAGCTCGCCCCCCTCCGGGGCTTACACAGATACGCAGTATTTT.

This clonotype appeared a single time. The chain couples TRBV18 to TRBJ2-7, with TRBD2 as a possible D gene (5 bases). CDR1 is KGHSH, CDR2 LQKENI, per germline. Trimming took 3 bases from V and 5 from J, leaving 11 bases between them. This CDR3 region has 13 residues. CDR3: CASSPGGYDEQYF. In DNA form, the CDR3 reads TGTGCCAGCTCACCCGGCGGGTACGACGAGCAGTACTTC.

The chain combines TRBV5-1 with TRBJ1-5; 9 bases align to TRBD1. The CDR3 sequence is 17 residues long. In germline, CDR1 is SGHRS, CDR2 YFSETQ. Trimming took 4 bases from V and 3 from J; bases not matched to a gene: 11. The CDR3 loop reads CASSAAPGQGINQPQHF. DNA of the CDR3: TGCGCCAGCAGCGCCGCCCCGGGACAGGGAATCAATCAGCCCCAGCATTTT.

The J gene is TRBJ1-1, the V gene TRBV27, with D unclear. The CDR3 contains 15 residues. Trimming took off 6 bases at V and 1 base at J, with 15 bases between the two ends. The germline CDR1 and CDR2 sequences are MNHEY and SMNVEV (reference sequence). The CDR3 DNA sequence: TGTGCCAGCAGCGTCAGCCCAAGCCCGAACACTGAAGCTTTCTTT. It is translated as CASSVSPSPNTEAFF.

The chain couples TRBV30 to TRBJ2-3, with TRBD2 identical over 9 bases. Germline loops: CDR1 GTSNPN, CDR2 SVGIG (reference sequence). The CDR3 covers 14 residues. V shed 6 bases and J 6 bases; nucleotides not matched to a gene: 10. The CDR3 spells CACTNLAGTDTQYF. The CDR3 DNA reads as TGTGCCTGCACAAACCTAGCGGGAACGGATACGCAGTATTTT.

This chain connects TRBV7-2 to TRBJ2-3; D unresolved. Germline V gene lookup returns CDR1 SGHTA and CDR2 FQGNSA. V lost 1 base to trimming and J lost 4 bases, with 9 bases between them. There are 14 residues in the CDR3. CDR3 region: CASSLEDLADTQYF. Here the CDR3 DNA reads TGTGCCAGCAGCTTAGAAGATCTCGCAGATACGCAGTATTTT.

This clonotype was picked up a small number of times. The chain joins TRBV20-1 to TRBJ2-1; 7 positions match TRBD2. V was pared by 1 base and J by 4 bases, with 7 bases of the junction left unmatched. Germline V gene data show CDR1 as DFQATT and CDR2 as SNEGSKA (reference sequence). The CDR3 spans 15 residues. This CDR3 reads CSARGDSGSYNEQFF. CDR3 coding DNA: TGCAGTGCTAGAGGGGATAGCGGGTCTTACAATGAGCAGTTCTTC.

The V gene is TRBV7-9, the J gene TRBJ2-3; D not resolved. This CDR3 region has 12 residues. Trimming shortened V by 5 bases and J by 9 bases, and 12 bases separated the two germline ends. CDR1 is SEHNR, CDR2 FQNEAQ, per germline (reference sequence). The DNA for the CDR3 is TGTGCCAGCAGCACTTCTAGTCGAACGCAGTATTTT. Translating it yields CASSTSSRTQYF.